This T cell receptor (beta chain) is drawn from a study of T cell responses to AZD1222 COVID-19 vaccine. V was pared by 4 bases and J by 2 bases, with 16 bases between. This CDR3 spans 16 amino acids. Germline values: CDR1 SGHKS, CDR2 YYEKEE (reference sequence). As to this clone: Its antigen is unidentified.

The protocol was immunoSEQ multiplex PCR, while the TCRdb copy is restricted to in-frame clones and leaves out a portion. This table has about 140,000 clones, less than 95% appearing once. Study-level findings and limits: Seropositive AZD1222 recipients at baseline numbered only five or six. The donor cohort was predominantly white British with a female majority, and clonal diversity may have been underestimated. Sampling that yielded the repertoires occurred only after the peak T cell response. Two AZD1222 doses significantly raised spike-specific TCR breadth and depth over controls.

The TCR comes from an adult in good health. The source material was peripheral blood, sampled on day 0 of AZD1222 vaccination. V gene TRBV5-5 combines with J gene TRBJ1-5, with a possible D match to TRBD1 (6 bases). The CDR3 sequence: CASSPGIRGGNQPQHF. The CDR3 DNA is TGTGCCAGCAGCCCCGGGATCAGGGGAGGCAATCAGCCCCAGCATTTT.